The rows below give T cell receptor beta chains drawn from one sample of a study of early T cells in non-severe SARS-CoV-2 infection. TCRdb reanalysed the 5' RACE reads using MiXCR and keeps one entry per CDR3 protein. The data contain about 110,000 distinct CDR3 sequences, approximately 12% of them singletons. The sample consisted of whole blood. All receptors come from an adult who was a healthcare worker with PCR-confirmed SARS-CoV-2 infection or an uninfected control (not recorded which). The CDR3 runs from the conserved cysteine through the conserved F or W. The order of the fields is V gene, CDR3 length, CDR3 protein.

TRBV11-2 | 13 | CASSSPRGREAFF
TRBV12-3/TRBV12-4 | 14 | CASSTSLWGETQYF
TRBV11-3 | 12 | CASSLDQETQYF
TRBV5-1 | 15 | CASSGTTGNSYEQYF
TRBV7-8 | 11 | CASSLVDEQFF
TRBV28 | 12 | CASSLRNTEAFF
TRBV28 | 12 | CASSLARDEQFF
TRBV11-2 | 13 | CASSFDPFYGYTF
TRBV20-1 | 15 | CSARGESGVPYEQYF
TRBV7-9 | 15 | CASSNNRLAGETQYF
TRBV12-3/TRBV12-4 | 18 | CATKSGLAGSANTGELFF
TRBV18 | 19 | CASSPSGTGVPLSGNTIYF
TRBV10-3 | 11 | CAISERQIYTF
TRBV18 | 19 | CASSIIGGTRHSLYNEQFF
TRBV20-1 | 11 | CSIQGVTEAFF
TRBV12-3/TRBV12-4 | 14 | CASSSGIHRGGYTF
TRBV12-3/TRBV12-4 | 16 | CASRDSGRSGANVLTF
TRBV5-1 | 18 | CASSPTPLAGVVTGELFF
TRBV11-2 | 16 | CASSLGPGRLTGELFF
TRBV27 | 15 | CASSPLMGVDTEAFF
TRBV18 | 13 | CASSPIGLETQYF
TRBV4-1 | 15 | CASSQDVAATDTQYF
TRBV18 | 17 | CASSPMTRDSTYNEQFF
TRBV28 | 12 | CASSLLGYEQYF
TRBV2 | 11 | CASLGLAGPFF
TRBV12-3/TRBV12-4 | 14 | CASSFASGLGEQYF
TRBV19 | 13 | CASEQGNNQPQHF
TRBV9 | 13 | CASSATLGPEQFF
TRBV5-4 | 16 | CASSSAGDGGHNEQFF
TRBV19 | 15 | CASRRREASSNEQFF
TRBV7-2 | 13 | CASNRDSTGELFF
TRBV6-5 | 16 | CASSPFVGSSYNEQFF
TRBV6-2/TRBV6-3 | 17 | CASSYSKSGDLTGELFF
TRBV4-1 | 16 | CASSQVAQGLHEKLFF
TRBV20-1 | 14 | CSAEDHQSYNEQFF
TRBV6-4 | 12 | CASSDSGEPAFF
TRBV28 | 12 | CASSLFRVEAFF
TRBV20-1 | 13 | CSARDRQYNEQFF
TRBV20-1 | 12 | CSARDSSHEQFF
TRBV20-1 | 15 | CSARPLAGSQAGQYF
TRBV28 | 12 | CASRTGGGEQFF
TRBV7-8 | 18 | CASSLRLAGGLIIGELFF
TRBV7-3 | 16 | CASSLTAGGPSNEQFF
TRBV11-2 | 14 | CASSQDSDTGELFF
TRBV6-1 | 11 | CASSEAPEQFF